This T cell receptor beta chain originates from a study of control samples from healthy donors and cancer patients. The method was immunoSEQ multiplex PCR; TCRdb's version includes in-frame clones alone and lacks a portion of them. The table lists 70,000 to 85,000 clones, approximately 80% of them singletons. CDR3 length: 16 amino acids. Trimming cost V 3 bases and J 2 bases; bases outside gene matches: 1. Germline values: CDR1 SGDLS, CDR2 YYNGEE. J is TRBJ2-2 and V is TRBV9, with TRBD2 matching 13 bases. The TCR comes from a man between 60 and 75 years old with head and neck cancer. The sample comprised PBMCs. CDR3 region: CASSAGLAGNTGELFF. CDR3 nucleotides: TGTGCCAGCAGCGCGGGACTAGCGGGAAACACCGGGGAGCTGTTTTTT.